There are many counts of the clone carrying this T cell receptor beta chain. The target antigen is unknown. V trimming: 7 bases; J trimming: 4 bases; junction bases outside the gene matches: 9. Per the germline V gene, CDR1 is KGHDR and CDR2 is SFDVKD. CDR3 length: 15 residues. These data belong to a study of T-cell reconstitution after alpha-beta-depleted transplantation in children. Regarding the study as a whole: Surviving recipient T cells and thymic progenitors underlay high day-60 TCRbeta diversity in some patients. T-cell counts and diversity at one year post-transplant came mainly from newly produced T cells.

Unique molecular identifiers were used in preparing the TCRbeta library. A single record per CDR3 protein comes from TCRdb applying MiXCR to the PCR reads. The data show some 200,000 distinct CDR3 sequences, around 5.9% seen once. The rearrangement joins TRBV24-1 to TRBJ2-1; 7 bases agree with TRBD2. This sample comprised PBMCs, obtained before TCRalphabeta/CD19-depleted stem cell transplant. The TCR comes from a girl younger than two with combined immunodeficiency, due to receive a stem cell transplant. The CDR3 region has the DNA TGTGCCACCAGCGGTCCGGGAGGACGGTACAATGAGCAGTTCTTC. It is translated as CATSGPGGRYNEQFF.